The sequence of this T cell receptor beta chain was determined in a study of shared T cell receptors in the human thymus (dated by TCRdb to the early 2020s). In terms of the full investigation: The study examined how self-reactive, shared T-cell receptor alpha chains are generated in the human thymus.

Libraries came from the immunoSEQ multiplex PCR assay. The immuneACCESS repertoire file appears here via TCRdb, limited to in-frame rearrangements. These files lack a portion of the clones; in checked studies, under half of the deficit traces to unresolved V genes, and the cause of the others is not known. The sample data list about 610,000 clones, and around 89% of these were observed just once. Roughly 0.0097% of the sample is taken by the ten largest. As concerns this clone: No antigen is known for it. The record has no base qualities; no much larger clone is one base away.

The same data also went into a second study, on human thymus T cells. The second paper further reports: In Finland, the donors were immunologically healthy infants who were having open corrective cardiac surgery for congenital heart defects. Thymus tissue was collected as surgical resects that were removed during corrective cardiac surgery. V and J gene segment usage appeared biased in both thymic and peripheral blood repertoires. The related research reported highly overlapping thymic TCR repertoires among unrelated individuals. The study used eight infant thymus samples plus four related peripheral blood samples to characterize TCR alpha and beta repertoires. Donor ages ranged from roughly 7 to 250 days, and the cohort comprised six male and a couple of female infants. Thymocytes were released mechanically from tissue and stored at -70 °C as pellets of roughly 8.5-32 million cells. A QIAsymphony instrument was used to extract genomic DNA from the frozen cell pellets. The immunoSEQ multiplex PCR assay was used to amplify the TCRB and TCRAD loci from a standardized quantity of quality-controlled genomic DNA. The amplicons covered the V(D)J region and were long enough to include the CDR3 and to identify the V and J genes. Through the commercial immunoSEQ service, the amplicons were sequenced on an Illumina platform. Primer bias and sequencing errors were corrected using previously described methods, and TCRAD and TCRB definitions followed the IMGT database. immunoSEQ Analyzer 3.0 and VDJTools were used for repertoire analysis, which covered basic statistics, V/J segment usage, diversity estimates, rarefaction and pairwise overlap. To estimate diversity, the Chao1, ChaoE, Efron-Thisted, Shannon and inverse Simpson indices were applied, and diversity was also estimated on datasets down-sampled to the smallest sample. Repertoire overlap used strict matching of CDR3 nucleotide sequence, V gene and J gene, with Jaccard-based multidimensional scaling clustering. On average, approximately 790,000 unique TCRB clonotypes were obtained from thymus samples, compared with 70,000 to 90,000 from blood samples.

This receptor was obtained from a boy younger than two with a congenital heart defect. Donor details come from another sample of the same person, matched by shared clones. Source material: thymocytes.

The CDR3 reads as follows: CASSHTGRGGNTIYF. The DNA is as follows: TGTGCCAGCAGTCATACAGGGCGCGGAGGAAACACCATATATTTT. The rearranged segments are TRBV7-8 and TRBJ1-3; 6 matching bases give a weak D call of TRBD1. The germline V gene yields SGHVS for CDR1 and FQNEAQ for CDR2. There are 15 amino acids in the CDR3, from cysteine to phenylalanine inclusive. Only the CDR3 DNA is retained, 45 bases long and in frame from the first base. Deletion took 6 bases off V and 4 bases off J, with a span of 16 bases between the germline ends.